In its sample, the clone carrying this TCR beta chain ranks as medium-sized. The antigen remains unidentified. cDNA molecules, individually, were tagged with unique molecular identifiers. TCRdb re-called the 5' RACE reads through MiXCR, storing one row per CDR3 protein. The sample has around 20,000 distinct CDR3 sequences, 4% seen once; the top ten hold over 1.3%. This record belongs to a study of early T cells in non-severe SARS-CoV-2 infection. General observations from the study: Lookups in VDJdb leaned toward anti-spike CD8 responses and missed private and CD4 specificities.

This TCR was sampled from an adult who was a healthcare worker with PCR-confirmed SARS-CoV-2 infection or an uninfected control (not recorded which). Sequencing input: whole blood.

CDR3 protein: CASSKVYRLSPLHF. The CDR3 region has the DNA TGTGCCAGCAGCAAAGTCTACAGGCTTTCACCCCTCCACTTT. The rearrangement uses TRBV21-1 and TRBJ1-6; the DNA was not compared with TRBD1, the D call given in the table. TRBV21-1 is reported as a pseudogene. The length of the CDR3 is 14 residues.